One and the same sample provided the 5 T cell receptor beta chains below, sequenced in a study of regulatory T cells in long-lasting Graves disease. Time point meaning: newly diagnosed GD, antithyroid drugs for less than 3 months. Making the TCR library involved RNA that had been extracted from PBMCs. Researchers made TCR beta libraries by using iRepertoire HTBI primers and running Arm-PCR on CDR3 regions. TCRdb recomputed calls from the multiplex PCR reads with MiXCR, one row per CDR3 protein. Of roughly 430,000 distinct CDR3 sequences listed, over 15% are singletons. These data were also reused for a study on T cells in Graves' hyperthyroidism and ophthalmopathy.

Sequences were derived from peripheral blood mononuclear cells (PBMCs), sampled at new diagnosis, from a patient treated with antithyroid drugs. These receptors were obtained from a woman in her 30s with Graves disease.

This chain joins TRBV14 and TRBJ2-1, with 7 bases aligning to TRBD1. The CDR3 covers 14 residues. V lost 6 bases to trimming and J lost 5 bases; unmatched junction nucleotides: 7. CDR1 is SGHDN, CDR2 FVKESK, per germline. The CDR3 region is CASRPGTANNEQFF. For the CDR3, the DNA is TGTGCCAGCAGACCTGGGACAGCAAACAATGAGCAGTTCTTC.

Comment on this clonotype: A clone one base away is much larger, so this may be a read error. The genes are TRBV11-2 and TRBJ1-4; 10 bases are a match to TRBD1. The CDR3 is made up of 17 amino acids. CDR1 and CDR2 from the germline V gene are SGHAT and FQNNGV. The V gene end was trimmed by 7 bases and the J gene end by 0 bases; junction bases not matched to a gene: 8. CDR3 protein: CASIKGQGTATNEKLFF. CDR3 DNA: TGTGCCAGCATCAAGGGACAGGGGACGGCAACTAATGAAAAACTGTTTTTT. The complete variable domain, with remaining parts taken from reference TRBV11-2 and TRBJ1-4, reads EAGVAQSPRYKIIEKRQSVAFWCNPISGHATLYWYQQILGQGPKLLIQFQNNGVVDDSQLPKDRFSAERLKGVDSTLKIQPAKLEDSAVYLCASIKGQGTATNEKLFFGSGTQLSVL.

This clonotype appeared many times. V and J are TRBV7-3 and TRBJ2-1; TRBD1 or TRBD2 may be the D gene (6 bases each). CDR1 and CDR2 (germline): SGHTA, FQGTGA. Trimming left V 0 bases short and J 3 bases short, with 12 bases between. The CDR3 consists of 16 residues. The DNA for the CDR3 is TGTGCCAGCAGCTTAACTGGAGGGGGTGACTACAATGAGCAGTTCTTC. This sequence encodes CASSLTGGGDYNEQFF. The full variable domain, completed using reference TRBV7-3 and TRBJ2-1, is GAGVSQTPSNKVTEKGKYVELRCDPISGHTALYWYRQSLGQGPEFLIYFQGTGAADDSGLPNDRFFAVRPEGSVSTLKIQRTERGDSAVYLCASSLTGGGDYNEQFFGPGTRLTVL.

This sequence joins TRBV18 and TRBJ1-1; TRBD1 matches 9 bases. The CDR3 is made up of 19 amino acids. The V gene end was trimmed by 4 bases and the J gene end by 0 bases; junction bases not matched to a gene: 15. Germline V gives CDR1 KGHSH, CDR2 LQKENI. As DNA, the CDR3 is TGTGCCAGCTCACTACTTCCCCCAGGACAGGGGCGCCTGAACACTGAAGCTTTCTTT. Translation: CASSLLPPGQGRLNTEAFF.

V is TRBV19 and J is TRBJ2-5; 7 nucleotides line up with TRBD1. This CDR3 has 15 amino acids. The germline V gene encodes CDR1 LNHDA and CDR2 SQIVND (reference sequence). V was pared by 4 bases and J by 4 bases, with 9 bases of the junction left unmatched. The DNA for the CDR3 is TGTGCCAGTAGTACAACGACAGGGTGGGGAGAGACCCAGTACTTC. Encoded protein: CASSTTTGWGETQYF.